These 28 T cell receptor beta chains came from one sample sequenced in a study of T cell responses to AZD1222 COVID-19 vaccine. Profiled with immunoSEQ multiplex PCR; TCRdb holds only in-frame clones, not every one. This table holds 150,000 to 250,000 clones, more than 85% found once. The starting material was peripheral blood, obtained 28 days after the second AZD1222 dose. The receptors here all came from an adult who received the AZD1222 COVID-19 vaccine.

The chain combines TRBV28 with TRBJ1-5; 9 nucleotides agree with TRBD1. V lost 11 bases, J lost 2 bases, and 10 bases stayed unmatched. The CDR3 totals 15 residues. Germline V gene lookup returns CDR1 MDHEN and CDR2 SYDVKM. Written as DNA, the CDR3 is TGTGCCTGCGGGACAGGGTCGTATCGCAATCAGCCCCAGCATTTT. Amino acids: CACGTGSYRNQPQHF.

The chain combines TRBV10-2 with TRBJ2-3; D not resolved. V lost 4 bases, J lost 9 bases, and 8 bases lay in between. The CDR3 extends over 11 amino acids. CDR1 and CDR2 from the germline V gene are WSHSY and SAAADI. CDR3 in DNA: TGCGCCAGCAGTGCAGAAGGGACGCAGTATTTT. Its translation is CASSAEGTQYF.

The V call is TRBV3-1 (or the pseudogene TRBV3-2), the J call TRBJ2-5, with a possible D match to TRBD2 (6 bases). The germline V gene has CDR1 LGHDT and CDR2 YNNKEL (reference sequence). V was shortened by 3 bases and J by 9 bases, with 23 bases between the two germline ends. The CDR3 totals 16 residues. In DNA, the CDR3 is TGTGCCAGCAGCCACGGGGACTCGTCCCTTAGGGAGGCCCAGTACTTC. Translating it yields CASSHGDSSLREAQYF.

This clone showed up just once. The chain is built from TRBV4-1 and TRBJ2-7; D is possibly TRBD2 (5 bases). This CDR3 comprises 16 residues. CDR1 is MGHRA and CDR2 is YSYEKL in the germline V gene. Trimming shortened V by 4 bases and J by 3 bases, and 19 bases separated the two germline ends. The CDR3 DNA is TGCGCCAGCAGCCGGCAAGAGGGTGAGGGTAGCTACGAGCAGTACTTC. Translation: CASSRQEGEGSYEQYF.

J is TRBJ1-2 and V is TRBV12-3 or TRBV12-4; TRBD1 aligns across 8 bases. This CDR3 is built from 13 residues. Losses at the gene ends were 6 bases for V and 4 bases for J; bases not matched to a gene: 4. CDR3 nucleotide sequence: TGTGCCAGCAGACCAGACAGGGGCTATGGCTACACCTTC. Translated: CASRPDRGYGYTF.

The chain has TRBV28 and TRBJ2-1, with D possibly TRBD2 on 5 matching bases. This CDR3 has 16 amino acids. Germline CDR1 is MDHEN and CDR2 is SYDVKM. Trimming cost V 6 bases and J 4 bases, with 19 bases left between them. The chain's CDR3 is CASSPVLGGPYNEQFF. CDR3 bases: TGTGCCAGCAGCCCCGTTTTAGGCGGGCCTTACAATGAGCAGTTCTTC.

The J gene is TRBJ1-3, the V gene TRBV19, with 8 nucleotides matching TRBD1. Germline lookup yields CDR1 LNHDA and CDR2 SQIVND (reference sequence). V lost 5 bases to trimming and J lost 3 bases; unmatched junction nucleotides: 15. This CDR3 is built from 18 residues. DNA for the CDR3: TGTGCCAGTAGTTTATGGGGAATGCTGACAGGGGATGGAAACACCATATATTTT. Protein sequence: CASSLWGMLTGDGNTIYF.

The chain carries TRBV7-3 and TRBJ1-1, with TRBD1 identical over 7 bases. CDR1 and CDR2 (germline): SGHTA, FQGTGA. The trim removed 4 bases at V and 4 bases at J, leaving 9 bases unmatched. The length of the CDR3 is 15 residues. The CDR3 region has the DNA TGTGCCAGCAGCTCTACCAGACAGGGTATCACTGAAGCTTTCTTT. Its translation: CASSSTRQGITEAFF. Variable domain in full (rest from reference TRBV7-3 and TRBJ1-1): GAGVSQTPSNKVTEKGKYVELRCDPISGHTALYWYRQSLGQGPEFLIYFQGTGAADDSGLPNDRFFAVRPEGSVSTLKIQRTERGDSAVYLCASSSTRQGITEAFFGQGTRLTVV.

The genes are TRBV7-9 and TRBJ1-5; 7 bases fit TRBD1. The germline V gene encodes CDR1 SEHNR and CDR2 FQNEAQ (reference sequence). The CDR3 sequence is 16 residues long. The junction had 12 bases not matched to a gene; V was cut back by 1 base and J by 9 bases. DNA of the CDR3: TGTGCCAGCAGCTTAGGGATGACAGGGAGGGAGTCGCCCCAGCATTTT. Translated: CASSLGMTGRESPQHF.

The rearrangement joins TRBV6-1 to TRBJ2-5; no clear D. V lost 0 bases and J lost 4, with 12 bases in between. Looked up from germline, CDR1 is MNHNS and CDR2 is SASEGT. The CDR3 covers 15 residues. CDR3 sequence: CASSEAEHWGETQYF. DNA for the CDR3: TGTGCCAGCAGTGAAGCAGAACACTGGGGAGAGACCCAGTACTTC.

J is TRBJ1-1 and V is TRBV19, with 9 bases lining up with TRBD1. The CDR3 runs 14 residues. CDR1 is LNHDA, CDR2 SQIVND, per germline (reference sequence). V shed 7 bases, J shed 4 bases, and the junction held 7 bases outside the gene matches. The chain's CDR3 is CASKQGALSTEAFF. In DNA form, the CDR3 reads TGTGCCAGTAAACAGGGGGCTTTGAGCACTGAAGCTTTCTTT.

CDR3 loop: CASSPARGPYNEQFF. The CDR3 DNA is TGTGCCAGCAGCCCCGCCAGGGGGCCGTACAATGAGCAGTTCTTC. The chain carries TRBV7-3 and TRBJ2-1; 8 nucleotides align to TRBD1. The V segment lost 5 bases and the J segment 4 bases; nucleotides outside the gene matches: 7. Germline V gives CDR1 SGHTA, CDR2 FQGTGA. This CDR3 spans 15 amino acids.

The chain has TRBV14 and TRBJ2-2; weak D call: TRBD2 (6 bases). Looked up from germline, CDR1 is SGHDN and CDR2 is FVKESK. The germline V and J ends were trimmed by 7 bases and 5 bases, with 20 bases remaining between them. CDR3 length: 16 residues. DNA for the CDR3: TGTGCCAGCAACCCTCCCCCGGGAGTGGGGACCGGGGAGCTGTTTTTT. Residues: CASNPPPGVGTGELFF. Complete variable domain (other parts from reference TRBV14 and TRBJ2-2): EAGVTQFPSHSVIEKGQTVTLRCDPISGHDNLYWYRRVMGKEIKFLLHFVKESKQDESGMPNNRFLAERTGGTYSTLKVQPAELEDSGVYFCASNPPPGVGTGELFFGEGSRLTVL.

This clone was found once. The junction departs from the called germline gene at one end, perhaps through a read error. The CDR3 DNA follows: TGCACACACGGGGGGGTCGCGAATCAGCCCCAGCATTTT. Encoded protein: CTHGGVANQPQHF. This sequence joins TRBV6-5 and TRBJ1-5; D is possibly TRBD1 (5 bases). The CDR3 loop spans 13 amino acids. The germline gives CDR1 MNHEY, CDR2 SVGAGI.

The V gene is TRBV11-3, the J gene TRBJ2-2; D might be TRBD2 (5 bases). V was shortened by 2 bases and J by 7 bases, with 11 bases between the two germline ends. CDR3 size: 14 residues. Germline lookup yields CDR1 SGHNT and CDR2 YENEEA. The CDR3 coding sequence is TGTGCCAGCAGCTTAAGCGTTGCGGGCGGGGAGCTGTTTTTT. Protein product: CASSLSVAGGELFF.

The chain employs TRBV27 and TRBJ1-6; D unclear. Germline assignment: CDR1 MNHEY and CDR2 SMNVEV (reference sequence). Deletions cut 6 bases from V and 0 bases from J, with 12 bases between. This CDR3 is 16 amino acids long. This CDR3 reads CASRIGRSSYNSPLHF. As DNA, the CDR3 is TGTGCCAGCAGGATAGGACGGAGCTCCTATAATTCACCCCTCCACTTT.

This clone came up once. The CDR3 region is CASSLLARGQDTEAFF. CDR3 nucleotide sequence: TGTGCCAGCAGTCTTCTTGCCAGGGGGCAAGACACTGAAGCTTTCTTT. The chain has TRBV28 and TRBJ1-1; 8 bases are a match to TRBD1. V gave up 5 bases and J gave up 3 bases; unmatched junction bases: 11. The length of the CDR3 is 16 residues. From germline, CDR1 is MDHEN and CDR2 SYDVKM.

This chain uses TRBV4-3 with TRBJ1-2, with D hard to call. The CDR3 consists of 14 residues. Trimming stripped 5 bases from V and 0 bases from J, with 10 bases between. Per germline, CDR1 LGHNA and CDR2 YSLEER. The CDR3 DNA follows: TGCGCCAGCAGCACCTGGACGGCTAACTATGGCTACACCTTC. It encodes CASSTWTANYGYTF.

This chain joins TRBV12-5 and TRBJ2-1; no clear D. Germline V gene data show CDR1 as LGHNT and CDR2 as FRNRAP. The CDR3 has 13 residues. Trimming shortened V by 1 base and J by 3 bases, and 4 bases separated the two germline ends. CDR3 residues: CASGLDFYNEQFF. For the CDR3, the DNA is TGTGCTAGTGGTTTGGACTTCTACAATGAGCAGTTCTTC.

CDR3 sequence reads: CASSPRRRNTEAFF. The CDR3 bases are TGTGCCAGCAGCCCGAGGCGGCGGAACACTGAAGCTTTCTTT. J is TRBJ1-1 and V is TRBV21-1. TRBV21-1 is an annotated pseudogene. The CDR3 extends over 14 amino acids.

This chain joins TRBV5-4 and TRBJ2-4, with TRBD1 matching over 8 bases. This CDR3 comprises 14 residues. CDR1 SGHNT and CDR2 YYREEE come from the germline V gene (reference sequence). Trimming cost V 4 bases and J 6 bases; bases outside gene matches: 6. DNA for the CDR3: TGTGCCAGCAGCGTGGACAGGGCGGTAAACATTCAGTACTTC. This codes for CASSVDRAVNIQYF. The full variable domain, in which reference TRBV5-4 and TRBJ2-4 provide the parts outside the CDR3, is ETGVTQSPTHLIKTRGQQVTLRCSSQSGHNTVSWYQQALGQGPQFIFQYYREEENGRGNFPPRFSGLQFPNYSSELNVNALELDDSALYLCASSVDRAVNIQYFGAGTRLSVL.

CDR3: CASSFKRGLAGQNIQYF. In DNA, the CDR3 is TGTGCCAGCAGTTTCAAACGGGGACTAGCGGGACAAAACATTCAGTACTTC. This chain uses TRBV28 with TRBJ2-4, with TRBD2 matching over 13 bases. Unmatched junction bases numbered 7, after V lost 3 bases and J lost 5 bases. The germline CDR1 and CDR2 sequences are MDHEN and SYDVKM. CDR3 length: 17 residues.

The chain uses TRBV5-1 and TRBJ2-7; the D is unclear. V was cut by 3 bases and J by 1 base, with 11 bases left in between. Germline loops: CDR1 SGHRS, CDR2 YFSETQ. The CDR3 spans 14 residues. The CDR3 region has the DNA TGCGCCAGCAGCTCCGACCTTTATTCCTACGAGCAGTACTTC. This codes for CASSSDLYSYEQYF.

This chain links TRBV3-1 (or the pseudogene TRBV3-2) with TRBJ1-3; no clear D. V lost 5 bases, J lost 4 bases, and 12 bases lay in between. The CDR3 contains 14 residues. Germline values: CDR1 LGHDT, CDR2 YNNKEL (reference sequence). The CDR3 bases are TGTGCCAGCAGCTTGGGGAAGTCCGGAAACACCATATATTTT. Translating gives CASSLGKSGNTIYF.

V usage is TRBV5-1 and J usage is TRBJ2-5, with 8 nucleotides matching TRBD1. This CDR3 region has 14 residues. Germline loops: CDR1 SGHRS, CDR2 YFSETQ. The V gene end was trimmed by 5 bases and the J gene end by 3 bases; junction bases not matched to a gene: 6. CDR3 loop: CASSLGTGKETQYF. The CDR3 bases are TGCGCCAGCAGTCTTGGGACAGGTAAAGAGACCCAGTACTTC.

This chain links TRBV24-1 with TRBJ1-5; perhaps TRBD1 as D (6 bases). Germline-derived CDR1 and CDR2 are KGHDR and SFDVKD. The ends were cut back, 2 bases at V and 6 bases at J, with 10 bases in the middle. The CDR3 length is 14 residues. CDR3 loop: CATSDSQGLQPQHF. Written as DNA, the CDR3 is TGTGCCACCAGTGATTCGCAGGGGCTTCAGCCCCAGCATTTT.

This clone was seen once. V is TRBV28 and J is TRBJ2-7; D might be TRBD2 (5 bases). This CDR3 region has 13 residues. Germline loops: CDR1 MDHEN, CDR2 SYDVKM. V lost 4 bases to trimming and J lost 2 bases, with 9 bases between them. In nucleotides, the CDR3 is TGTGCCAGCAGTTCCGGGAAGCCCTACGAGCAGTACTTC. This encodes CASSSGKPYEQYF.

This sequence joins TRBV19 and TRBJ1-5; 7 bases line up with TRBD1. Germline V gene lookup returns CDR1 LNHDA and CDR2 SQIVND (reference sequence). With V trimmed by 9 bases and J by 2 bases, 7 bases remained unmatched. The CDR3 has 14 amino acids. The CDR3 loop is CASARQGGNQPQHF. CDR3 DNA: TGTGCCAGCGCACGACAGGGAGGCAATCAGCCCCAGCATTTT.